A single sample gave rise to the 6 T cell receptor beta chains below, sequenced in a study of vaccination effects on CD4 cells after COVID-19 (dated by TCRdb to 2021 to 2024). The library was produced with the immunoSEQ multiplex PCR assay. The source is immuneACCESS, and TCRdb retained only in-frame sequences with V and J called. Part of the clones is not carried over; for the studies checked, unresolved V genes explain less than half of this, and the remainder is unexplained. This sample is represented by 50,000 to 65,000 clones; 80% to 85% of them were singletons. 2% to 3% of the sample goes to the ten largest clones. In the ViraFEST assay, PBMC were stimulated with viral peptide pools, and antigen-specific CD4+ T cell clonotypes were then identified by expansion using TCR sequencing. After around 10 days of culture, CD4+ T cells were isolated with the EasySep CD4+ T cell isolation kit. The antigens of these receptors remain unknown.

The sequencing used CD4+ T cells from PBMCs cultured with HCoV-229E spike peptides, collected before COVID-19 vaccination. Sample cell subset or site, as interpreted from the label and publication: HCoV-229E spike overlapping peptide pool stimulation. All receptors derive from a human donor who received a COVID-19 vaccine.

The rearrangement uses TRBV18 and TRBJ1-5, with D perhaps matching TRBD1 (6 bases). CDR3 size: 18 residues. Trimming pared 0 bases from V and 1 base from J, leaving 16 bases between. The germline V gene has CDR1 KGHSH and CDR2 LQKENI. In DNA form, the CDR3 reads TGTGCCAGCTCACCACCTAGGGGCAAGGGGGGGAGCAATCAGCCCCAGCATTTT. Translated, it gives CASSPPRGKGGSNQPQHF.

V gene TRBV5-1 combines with J gene TRBJ1-3, with D perhaps matching TRBD1 (5 bases). CDR1 and CDR2 (germline): SGHRS, YFSETQ. This CDR3 contains 16 residues. The V gene lost 3 bases and the J gene lost 4 bases, with 17 bases spanning the gap. CDR3: CASSSGPLGGGNTIYF. The CDR3 DNA reads as TGCGCCAGCAGCTCGGGGCCCCTAGGAGGGGGAAACACCATATATTTT.

The chain recombines TRBV5-1 with TRBJ1-1; D gene ambiguous. V was cut by 4 bases and J by 6 bases, with 13 bases left in between. Germline V gene data show CDR1 as SGHRS and CDR2 as YFSETQ. This CDR3 region has 13 residues. The CDR3 nucleotides read TGCGCCAGCAGCCTGCTCAGGCGATCTGAAGCTTTCTTT. It specifies CASSLLRRSEAFF.

The CDR3 region has the DNA TGTGCCACCAGTGACGACAGTAACTATGGCTACACCTTC. Amino acid sequence: CATSDDSNYGYTF. The chain employs TRBV24-1 and TRBJ1-2, with D perhaps matching TRBD1 (5 bases). Trimming removed 4 bases at V and 1 base at J, with 6 bases between. The CDR3 length is 13 residues. Germline loops: CDR1 KGHDR, CDR2 SFDVKD.

The rearrangement joins TRBV19 to TRBJ1-5, with D hard to call. The CDR3 has 13 amino acids. The germline V gene encodes CDR1 LNHDA and CDR2 SQIVND (reference sequence). V gave up 5 bases and J gave up 5 bases, with 10 bases separating them. In DNA, the CDR3 is TGTGCCAGTAGTCAGGACGGGGATCAGCCCCAGCATTTT. Translating gives CASSQDGDQPQHF.

The sample holds a few counts of this clone. The V and J genes are TRBV7-2 and TRBJ2-3; the D is unclear. The germline V gene has CDR1 SGHTA and CDR2 FQGNSA. Trimming stripped 1 base from V and 1 base from J, with 3 bases between. The CDR3 extends over 13 amino acids. DNA of the CDR3: TGTGCCAGCAGCTTAGGGGGCACAGATACGCAGTATTTT. Translating gives CASSLGGTDTQYF.